These 10 T cell receptor beta chains originate from one sample sequenced in a study of technical replicates of blood from several donors. Using immunoSEQ multiplex PCR, the repertoire was profiled, and TCRdb retains in-frame clones only, with some absent. Of more than 95,000 clones in the sample, approximately 95% were seen once. Sequencing was carried out using T cells isolated from PBMCs. These receptors were collected from a human donor in good health.

The chain has TRBV6-5 and TRBJ2-7, with 7 bases fitting TRBD2. Germline lookup yields CDR1 MNHEY and CDR2 SVGAGI. V was clipped by 0 bases and J by 2 bases; unmatched bases: 4. This CDR3 region has 15 residues. Here the CDR3 reads CASSYSGGEPYEQYF. The CDR3 region has the DNA TGTGCCAGCAGTTACTCGGGGGGGGAACCCTACGAGCAGTACTTC.

The rearrangement uses TRBV30 and TRBJ2-7, with 8 bases identical to TRBD1. Germline V gives CDR1 GTSNPN, CDR2 SVGIG (reference sequence). The CDR3 runs to 12 residues. The J segment lost 1 base and the V segment lost 5 bases, leaving 1 base of the junction unmatched. CDR3 sequence reads: CAWDRGSYEQYF. CDR3 nucleotide sequence: TGTGCCTGGGACAGGGGATCCTACGAGCAGTACTTC.

V gene TRBV7-9 combines with J gene TRBJ1-6; D possibly corresponds to TRBD1 (5 bases). Per the germline V gene, CDR1 is SEHNR and CDR2 is FQNEAQ (reference sequence). CDR3 length equals 15 residues. The V gene lost 1 base and the J gene lost 8 bases, with 12 bases spanning the gap. The CDR3 region has the DNA TGTGCCAGCAGCTTAGTGGGGGGAGCACATTCACCCCTCCACTTT. Its translation: CASSLVGGAHSPLHF.

This chain links TRBV5-1 with TRBJ2-2; TRBD1 agrees at 10 bases. The V and J ends lost 2 bases and 5 bases, in that order; junction bases with no gene match: 3. CDR1 SGHRS and CDR2 YFSETQ come from the germline V gene. There are 15 residues in the CDR3. CDR3 in amino acids: CASSFGTGVTGELFF. Written as DNA, the CDR3 is TGCGCCAGCAGCTTCGGGACAGGGGTAACCGGGGAGCTGTTTTTT.

The chain couples TRBV10-3 to TRBJ2-4; 12 bases map to TRBD2. V trimming: 6 bases; J trimming: 0 bases; junction bases outside the gene matches: 0. The germline V gene encodes CDR1 ENHRY and CDR2 SYGVKD. CDR3 length: 15 amino acids. The CDR3 region has the DNA TGTGCCATCAGGGGACTAGCGGGAGCCAAAAACATTCAGTACTTC. The encoded protein is CAIRGLAGAKNIQYF.

The chain recombines TRBV6-1 with TRBJ2-1, with TRBD2 as a possible D gene (6 bases). With 6 bases removed from V and 10 bases from J, the gap between germline ends came to 22 bases. Germline-derived CDR1 and CDR2 are MNHNS and SASEGT. This CDR3 contains 15 residues. CDR3 residues: CASRDYSGAATEQFF. Here the CDR3 DNA reads TGTGCCAGCAGGGACTACTCCGGGGCAGCGACAGAGCAGTTCTTC.

This chain connects TRBV7-9 to TRBJ1-1; D perhaps matches TRBD1 (6 bases). The CDR3 spans 16 residues. V was trimmed by 5 bases and J by 5 bases, leaving 21 bases between them. Per the germline V gene, CDR1 is SEHNR and CDR2 is FQNEAQ (reference sequence). CDR3 loop: CASSPQGRAKGTEAFF. The CDR3 DNA reads TGTGCCAGCAGCCCGCAGGGGAGGGCAAAGGGGACTGAAGCTTTCTTT.

This clone was counted once. The chain recombines TRBV7-9 with TRBJ2-7; 8 nucleotides line up with TRBD1. V shed 1 base, J shed 3 bases, and the junction held 5 bases outside the gene matches. Germline V gives CDR1 SEHNR, CDR2 FQNEAQ (reference sequence). The CDR3 contains 15 residues. The CDR3, as DNA: TGTGCCAGCAGCTTAGTCCGGGACAGGAACTACGAGCAGTACTTC. Translated, it gives CASSLVRDRNYEQYF.

The chain carries TRBV28 and TRBJ1-1; a possible D gene is TRBD1 (6 bases). CDR1 and CDR2 from the germline V gene are MDHEN and SYDVKM. This CDR3 comprises 15 residues. Trimming took off 2 bases at V and 0 bases at J, with 10 bases between the two ends. CDR3 loop: CASSLGGSMNTEAFF. Here the CDR3 DNA reads TGTGCCAGCAGTTTAGGGGGCAGCATGAACACTGAAGCTTTCTTT. Variable domain in full (rest from reference TRBV28 and TRBJ1-1): DVKVTQSSRYLVKRTGEKVFLECVQDMDHENMFWYRQDPGLGLRLIYFSYDVKMKEKGDIPEGYSVSREKKERFSLILESASTNQTSMYLCASSLGGSMNTEAFFGQGTRLTVV.

The V call is TRBV2, the J call TRBJ2-2; perhaps TRBD1 as D (5 bases). The V gene's germline CDR1 is SNHLY and CDR2 FYNNEI. V lost 6 bases to trimming and J lost 5 bases, with 25 bases between them. The CDR3 covers 18 residues. Here the CDR3 DNA reads TGTGCCAGCAGCCAATTTATAATTACAGGCGTCGGAACCGGGGAGCTGTTTTTT. Protein: CASSQFIITGVGTGELFF.